This paragraph reports one TCR beta chain. These data come from a study of blood T cell repertoires in COVID-19. V trimming: 2 bases; J trimming: 3 bases; junction bases outside the gene matches: 6. The CDR3 totals 16 residues. Here immunoSEQ multiplex PCR was the method, and the copy in TCRdb shows in-frame clones only, minus some. Among 150,000 to 200,000 clones, roughly nine tenths were seen once, and the ten largest hold less than 3.5%. This sequence originates from a woman under 40 with active or convalescent COVID-19. Sequenced material: peripheral blood. The chain is built from TRBV6-7 and TRBJ2-5; 10 positions agree with TRBD2. TRBV6-7 is filed as an ORF, its function uncertain. CDR3 loop: CASSYPGTSEKETQYF. Here the CDR3 DNA reads TGTGCCAGCAGTTACCCCGGGACTAGCGAGAAAGAGACCCAGTACTTC.